The present TCR beta chain was sequenced within a study of T cell responses to AZD1222 COVID-19 vaccine. Second doses that came at about 4 or about 12 weeks were put together. J gave up 5 bases and V 1 base, and 0 bases lay outside the gene matches. Looked up from germline, CDR1 is SGHVS and CDR2 is FNYEAQ. This CDR3 has 13 residues. Sequencing used immunoSEQ multiplex PCR; TCRdb keeps in-frame clones, though not all of them. The sample includes roughly 120,000 clones, approximately 90% seen only once; the top ten take 6% to 9%. Findings of the study overall: Receipt of two AZD1222 doses was followed by a rise in Spike-specific TCR breadth and depth. The study identified only a handful of AZD1222 recipients as seropositive at baseline. Sampling captured repertoires only after the peak T cell response.

Turning to this clone: Antigen: not known.

This receptor was taken from an adult who received the AZD1222 COVID-19 vaccine. Sequencing used peripheral blood, obtained 28 days after the second AZD1222 dose. The V call is TRBV7-6, the J call TRBJ2-7; TRBD1 aligns across 9 bases. The CDR3, as DNA: TGTGCCAGCAGCTTAGGGGACAGGGACGAGCAGTACTTC. It specifies CASSLGDRDEQYF.